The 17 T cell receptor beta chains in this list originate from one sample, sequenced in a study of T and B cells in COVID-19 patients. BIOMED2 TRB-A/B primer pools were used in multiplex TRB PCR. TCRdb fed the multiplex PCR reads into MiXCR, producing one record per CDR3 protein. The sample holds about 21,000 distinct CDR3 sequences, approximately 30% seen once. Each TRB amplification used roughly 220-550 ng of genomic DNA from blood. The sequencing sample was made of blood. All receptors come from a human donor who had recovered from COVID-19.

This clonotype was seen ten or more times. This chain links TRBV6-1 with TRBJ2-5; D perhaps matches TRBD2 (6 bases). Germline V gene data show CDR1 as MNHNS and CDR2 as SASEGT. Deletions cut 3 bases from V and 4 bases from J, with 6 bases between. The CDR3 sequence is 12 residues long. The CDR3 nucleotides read TGTGCCAGCAGTGAGGAGGGAGAGACCCAGTACTTC. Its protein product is CASSEEGETQYF.

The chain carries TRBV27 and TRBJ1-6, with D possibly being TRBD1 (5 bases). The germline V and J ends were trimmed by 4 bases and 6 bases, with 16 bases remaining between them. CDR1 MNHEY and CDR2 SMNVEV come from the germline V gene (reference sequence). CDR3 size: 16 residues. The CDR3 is CASSSPSGQTNSPLHF. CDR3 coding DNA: TGTGCCAGCAGTTCCCCGTCGGGGCAGACTAATTCACCCCTCCACTTT.

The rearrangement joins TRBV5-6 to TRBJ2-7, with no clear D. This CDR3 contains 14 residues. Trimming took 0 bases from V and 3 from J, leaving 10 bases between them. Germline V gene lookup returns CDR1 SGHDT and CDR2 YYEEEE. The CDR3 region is CASSLVVENYEQYF. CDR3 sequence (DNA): TGTGCCAGCAGCTTGGTCGTAGAAAACTACGAGCAGTACTTC.

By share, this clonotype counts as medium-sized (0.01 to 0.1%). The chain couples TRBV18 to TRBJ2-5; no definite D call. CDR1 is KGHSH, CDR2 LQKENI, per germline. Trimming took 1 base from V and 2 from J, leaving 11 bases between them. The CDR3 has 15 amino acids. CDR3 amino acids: CASSPQKARQETQYF. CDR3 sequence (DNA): TGTGCCAGCTCACCACAGAAAGCGAGACAAGAGACCCAGTACTTC.

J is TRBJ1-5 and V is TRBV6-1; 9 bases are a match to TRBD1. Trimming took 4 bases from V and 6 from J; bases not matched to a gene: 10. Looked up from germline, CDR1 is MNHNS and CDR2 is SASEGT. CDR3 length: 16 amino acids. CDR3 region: CASSGRDRAGGQPQHF. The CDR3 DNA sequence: TGTGCCAGCAGTGGCCGGGACAGGGCAGGCGGTCAGCCCCAGCATTTT.

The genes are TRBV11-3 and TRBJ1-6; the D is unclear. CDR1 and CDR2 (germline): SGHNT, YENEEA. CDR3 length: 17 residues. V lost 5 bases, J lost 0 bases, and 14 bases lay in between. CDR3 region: CASSLAQVSSYNSPLHF. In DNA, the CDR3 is TGTGCCAGCAGCCTCGCTCAGGTTAGCTCCTATAATTCACCCCTCCACTTT. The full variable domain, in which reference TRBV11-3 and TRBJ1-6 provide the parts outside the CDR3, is EAGVVQSPRYKIIEKKQPVAFWCNPISGHNTLYWYLQNLGQGPELLIRYENEEAVDDSQLPKDRFSAERLKGVDSTLKIQPAELGDSAVYLCASSLAQVSSYNSPLHFGNGTRLTVT.

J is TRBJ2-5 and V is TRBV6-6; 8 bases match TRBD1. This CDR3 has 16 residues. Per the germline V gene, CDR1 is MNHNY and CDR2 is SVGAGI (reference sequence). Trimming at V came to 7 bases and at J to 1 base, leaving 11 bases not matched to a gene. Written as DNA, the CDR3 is TGTGCCAGCATTCCTATCAGGGGGCAAGCCCAAGAGACCCAGTACTTC. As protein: CASIPIRGQAQETQYF.

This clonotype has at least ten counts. The CDR3 here is CASSYGTASSYEQYF. CDR3 DNA: TGTGCCAGCAGTTACGGGACAGCCAGCTCCTACGAGCAGTACTTC. This chain links TRBV5-6 with TRBJ2-7; 7 bases are shared with TRBD1. The CDR3 is made up of 15 amino acids. J lost 0 bases, V lost 5 bases, and 8 bases had no gene match. Per the germline V gene, CDR1 is SGHDT and CDR2 is YYEEEE. Together with reference TRBV5-6 and TRBJ2-7, the CDR3 gives the full variable domain: DAGVTQSPTHLIKTRGQQVTLRCSPKSGHDTVSWYQQALGQGPQFIFQYYEEEERQRGNFPDRFSGHQFPNYSSELNVNALLLGDSALYLCASSYGTASSYEQYFGPGTRLTVT.

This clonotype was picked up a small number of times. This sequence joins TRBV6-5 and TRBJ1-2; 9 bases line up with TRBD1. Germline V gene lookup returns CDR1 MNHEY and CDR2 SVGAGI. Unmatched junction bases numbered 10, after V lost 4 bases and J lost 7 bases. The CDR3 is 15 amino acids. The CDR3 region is CASSSPDRGQRGYTF. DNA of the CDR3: TGTGCCAGCAGTTCCCCGGACAGGGGACAACGTGGCTACACCTTC.

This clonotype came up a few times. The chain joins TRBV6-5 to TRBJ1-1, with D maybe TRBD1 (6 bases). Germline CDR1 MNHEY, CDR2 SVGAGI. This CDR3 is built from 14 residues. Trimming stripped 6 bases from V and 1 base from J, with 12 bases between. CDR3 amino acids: CASSYPGQNTEAFF. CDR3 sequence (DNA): TGTGCCAGCAGCTATCCGGGACAGAACACTGAAGCTTTCTTT.

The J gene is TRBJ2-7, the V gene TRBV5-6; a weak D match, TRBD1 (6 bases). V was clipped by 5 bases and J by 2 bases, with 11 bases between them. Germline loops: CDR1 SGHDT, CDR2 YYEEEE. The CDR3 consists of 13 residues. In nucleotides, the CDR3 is TGTGCCAGCAGTGTACAGGGACCCTACGAGCAGTACTTC. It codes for CASSVQGPYEQYF.

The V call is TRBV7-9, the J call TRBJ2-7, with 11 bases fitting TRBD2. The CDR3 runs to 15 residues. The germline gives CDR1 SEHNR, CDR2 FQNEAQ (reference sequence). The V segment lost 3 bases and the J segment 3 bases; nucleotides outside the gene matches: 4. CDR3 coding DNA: TGTGCCAGCAGCTTCCCGGGACTAGCGGACTACGAGCAGTACTTC. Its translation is CASSFPGLADYEQYF.

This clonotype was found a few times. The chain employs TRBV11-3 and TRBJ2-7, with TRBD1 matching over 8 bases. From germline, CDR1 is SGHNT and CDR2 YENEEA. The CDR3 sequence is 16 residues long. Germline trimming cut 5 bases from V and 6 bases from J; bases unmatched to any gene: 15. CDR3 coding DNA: TGTGCCAGCAGCCGTGGAGGGACAGGCAAGTCAGGCGAGCAGTACTTC. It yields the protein CASSRGGTGKSGEQYF.

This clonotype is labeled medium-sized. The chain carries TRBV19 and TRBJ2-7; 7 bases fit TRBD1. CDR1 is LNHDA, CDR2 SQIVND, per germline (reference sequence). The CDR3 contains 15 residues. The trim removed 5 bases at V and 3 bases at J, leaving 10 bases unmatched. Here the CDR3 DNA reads TGTGCCAGTAGTGCTCAAACAGGGGCGAACTACGAGCAGTACTTC. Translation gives CASSAQTGANYEQYF.

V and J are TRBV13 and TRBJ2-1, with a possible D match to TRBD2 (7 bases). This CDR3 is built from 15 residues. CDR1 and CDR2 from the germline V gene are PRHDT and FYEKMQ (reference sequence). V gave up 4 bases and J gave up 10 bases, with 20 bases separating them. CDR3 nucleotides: TGTGCCAGCAGCTCCCGGGGCCAGGGGCGGGGGGAGCAGTTCTTC. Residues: CASSSRGQGRGEQFF.

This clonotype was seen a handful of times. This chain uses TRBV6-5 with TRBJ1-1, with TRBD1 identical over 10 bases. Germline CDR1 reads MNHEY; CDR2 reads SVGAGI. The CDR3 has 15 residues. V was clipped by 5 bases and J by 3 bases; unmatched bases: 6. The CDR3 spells CASSDDRGLYTEAFF. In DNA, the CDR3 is TGTGCCAGCAGTGACGACAGGGGGCTGTACACTGAAGCTTTCTTT.

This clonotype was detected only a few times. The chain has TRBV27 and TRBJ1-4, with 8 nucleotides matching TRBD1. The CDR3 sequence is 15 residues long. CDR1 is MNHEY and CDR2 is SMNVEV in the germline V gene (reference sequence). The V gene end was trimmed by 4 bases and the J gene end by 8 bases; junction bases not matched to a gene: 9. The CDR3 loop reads CASSSRTGYREKLFF. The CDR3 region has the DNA TGTGCCAGCAGTTCCAGGACAGGGTATCGGGAAAAACTGTTTTTT.